This entry features one T cell receptor beta chain sequence. Antigen specificity is unknown. The CDR3 sequence is 16 residues long. Germline trimming cut 4 bases from V and 8 bases from J; bases unmatched to any gene: 11. The germline V gene encodes CDR1 SGHNT and CDR2 YYREEE (reference sequence). This sample is drawn from a study of cytomegalovirus exposure and HLA in healthy donors. Overall study: Early on, a data release was issued that held 80 million to 90 million unique TCRs from HLA-typed donors. Notes on the study in general: Presence/absence analyses treated sequencing depth as roughly uniform across donors. The records held CMV serostatus as the only immune exposure information.

Researchers ran the PCR with 60 Vbeta and 13 Jbeta primers. TCRdb keeps only in-frame clones here, not all; method: immunoSEQ multiplex PCR. Of fewer than 150,000 clones detected, roughly 65% appear once; the ten largest clones hold 1.5% to 2%. The chain employs TRBV5-4 and TRBJ1-4; 10 bases are shared with TRBD1. Material: PBMCs. The sequence came from a woman in her 30s in good health and CMV-seronegative. The CDR3 region has the DNA TGTGCCAGCAGCCTAACCGGGACAGGGGCGGAAGAAAAACTGTTTTTT. It codes for CASSLTGTGAEEKLFF.